This T cell receptor (beta chain) was profiled in a study of T and B cells in COVID-19 patients. Each TRB amplification used about 250-550 ng of genomic DNA from blood. A word on this clonotype: A much larger clonotype is one base distant, so this may be a read error.

The CDR3 loop spans 14 amino acids. Germline values: CDR1 MNHNY, CDR2 SVGAGI (reference sequence). BIOMED2 TRB-A/B primer pools were used in multiplex TRB PCR. In TCRdb, the multiplex PCR reads were re-called with MiXCR into one record per CDR3 protein. The sample carries more than 15,000 distinct CDR3 sequences, 25% to 35% recorded once. This receptor was identified in a human donor who had recovered from COVID-19. The sample taken for sequencing was blood. The gene calls are TRBV6-6 and TRBJ2-3; D remains ambiguous. The CDR3 DNA reads as TGTGCCAGCAGTCACTCGAACGTAGGGGATACGCAGTATTTT. It yields the protein CASSHSNVGDTQYF.